These T cell receptor beta chains were read from a single sample in a study of cytomegalovirus exposure and HLA in healthy donors. The assay was immunoSEQ multiplex PCR, and TCRdb's table has in-frame clones only and misses some. The sample has approximately 76,000 clones, roughly 60% seen once; the top ten hold approximately 5.8%. Source material: PBMCs. Receptors were obtained from a man aged 30 to 39 in good health and CMV-seropositive. Both conserved end residues are part of each CDR3. The D gene is left open where the match is weak. A clone size is listed for some rows: how often the clone was seen (once, few, many), or a class if it is expanded.

d_call | j_call | v_call | clone_size | cdr3_nt | cdr3_aa
NA | TRBJ1-1 | TRBV28 | NA | TGTGCCAGCAGTTTCCGGGGGGCCCGGATGAACACTGAAGCTTTCTTT | CASSFRGARMNTEAFF
NA | TRBJ2-1 | TRBV7-2 | few | TGTGCCAGCAGCTTAGTCAGGGGCAATGAGCAGTTCTTC | CASSLVRGNEQFF
TRBD1 | TRBJ2-7 | TRBV4-1 | NA | TGCGCCAGCAGCCAAGGACAGGGCACCCCCTACGAGCAGTACTTC | CASSQGQGTPYEQYF
NA | TRBJ2-5 | TRBV18 | NA | TGTGCCAGCTCACCAGGAGCTCGGGAAGAGACCCAGTACTTC | CASSPGAREETQYF
NA | TRBJ1-1 | TRBV2 | NA | TGTGCCAGCAGGGAGGGAATACAAAACACTGAAGCTTTCTTT | CASREGIQNTEAFF
NA | TRBJ1-6 | TRBV28 | NA | TGTGCCAGCAGTCCCCAGCAAGAGGGATCACCCCTCCACTTT | CASSPQQEGSPLHF
NA | TRBJ2-2 | TRBV10-1 | NA | TGCGCCAGCAGTGAGTCTCTAGTCGGGGCCGGGGAGCTGTTTTTT | CASSESLVGAGELFF
NA | TRBJ2-1 | TRBV29-1 | NA | TGCAGCGTTGAAGACGCCTACAATGAGCAGTTCTTC | CSVEDAYNEQFF
NA | TRBJ1-3 | TRBV16 | NA | TGTGCCAGCAGCCAATATCCGGGTAATGGAAACACCATATATTTT | CASSQYPGNGNTIYF
NA | TRBJ2-7 | TRBV6-1 | NA | TGTGCCACTACTAGCTTTTTCTCCTACGAGCAGTACTTC | CATTSFFSYEQYF
NA | TRBJ1-4 | TRBV29-1 | NA | TGCAGCGTTTTACTACAGACAGACGCAACTAATGAAAAACTGTTTTTT | CSVLLQTDATNEKLFF
NA | TRBJ1-1 | TRBV2 | few | TGTGCCAGCAGTGGGCCTGAAGCTTTCTTT | CASSGPEAFF
TRBD2 | TRBJ2-7 | TRBV28 | NA | TGTGCCAGCAGTGTGGGACTAGCGGGAGTAGGGTCCTACGAGCAGTACTTC | CASSVGLAGVGSYEQYF
TRBD1 | TRBJ1-1 | TRBV15 | NA | TGTGCCACCGGCAGAGAGACAGGGAGAGGGACTGAAGCTTTCTTT | CATGRETGRGTEAFF
NA | TRBJ2-7 | TRBV29-1 | once | TGCAGCGTATGGGGGCAGGGAGACGAGCAGTACTTC | CSVWGQGDEQYF
TRBD1 | TRBJ2-3 | TRBV11-2 | NA | TGTGCCAGCAGCTTCCAGGGGGCGCTGGGAGATACGCAGTATTTT | CASSFQGALGDTQYF
NA | TRBJ2-1 | TRBV9 | few | TGTGCCAGCACCCGAACTCCGACTAGTCCTAAGGGTAATGAGCAGTTCTTC | CASTRTPTSPKGNEQFF
NA | TRBJ1-6 | TRBV30 | NA | TGTGCCTGGAGAAAAGAGGGAAACGTTTCACCCCTCCACTTT | CAWRKEGNVSPLHF
TRBD1 | TRBJ1-2 | TRBV5-5 | NA | TGTGCCAGCAGCCCGATCTACAGGGGGCCTGGCTATGGCTACACCTTC | CASSPIYRGPGYGYTF
NA | TRBJ1-2 | TRBV14 | few | TGTGCCAGCAGCCAAGTTACCGGGAGCTATGGCTACACCTTC | CASSQVTGSYGYTF
NA | TRBJ1-1 | TRBV5-1 | few | TGCGCCAGCAGAACAGGGACACCTATAACTGAAGCTTTCTTT | CASRTGTPITEAFF
NA | TRBJ2-3 | TRBV25-1 | NA | TGTGCCAGCAGTGATGGGGCGGGCACAGATACGCAGTATTTT | CASSDGAGTDTQYF
NA | TRBJ1-5 | TRBV27 | NA | TGTGCCAGCAGTAGAGAGCGTAATAGCAATCAGCCCCAGCATTTT | CASSRERNSNQPQHF
TRBD2 | TRBJ2-2 | TRBV27 | few | TGTGCCAGCAACGCAGCCGGGACTAGCGGGAGGGGAAGTGAGGTGTTTTTT | CASNAAGTSGRGSEVFF
NA | TRBJ1-3 | TRBV7-6 | NA | TGTGCCAGCAGCCCTTGGGCGACAGGTGGGCCCAGCACCATATATTTT | CASSPWATGGPSTIYF
NA | TRBJ1-2 | TRBV19 | few | TGTGCCAGTAGTATTTCTTTCCCCATGACTGTAGACTATGGCTACACCTTC | CASSISFPMTVDYGYTF
NA | TRBJ2-5 | TRBV11-2 | NA | TGTGCCAGCAGTCAGAGTATAATCGGGGAGACCCAGTACTTC | CASSQSIIGETQYF
TRBD2 | TRBJ2-3 | TRBV19 | NA | TGTGCCAGTAGTTCTAGCGGGGGCACAGATACGCAGTATTTT | CASSSSGGTDTQYF
TRBD2 | TRBJ2-5 | TRBV4-3 | NA | TGCGCCAGCAGCCAACAAGGACTAGTGGAAGAGACCCAGTACTTC | CASSQQGLVEETQYF
NA | TRBJ1-6 | TRBV6-5 | few | TGTGCCAGCAAGGACAGAGCGCTATATAATTCACCCCTCCACTTT | CASKDRALYNSPLHF
TRBD1 | TRBJ2-2 | TRBV18 | NA | TGTGCCAGCTCACCAGTCATGACAGGGGGCACCGGGGAGCTGTTTTTT | CASSPVMTGGTGELFF
NA | TRBJ2-7 | TRBV11-3 | NA | TGTGCCAGCAGCCCAGGGGAATCTGGGGAGCAGTACTTC | CASSPGESGEQYF
NA | TRBJ1-1 | TRBV12-5 | NA | TGTGCTAGTGGCCGGACACGGAACACTGAAGCTTTCTTT | CASGRTRNTEAFF
NA | TRBJ1-1 | TRBV28 | NA | TGTGCCAGCAGTCCCCCTTCAGGGAGGGCTGAAGCTTTCTTT | CASSPPSGRAEAFF
TRBD2 | TRBJ2-7 | TRBV28 | few | TGTGCCAGCAGTCGGACTAGTAGGGGCTCCTACGAGCAGTACTTC | CASSRTSRGSYEQYF
TRBD2 | TRBJ2-3 | TRBV9 | once | TGTGCCAGCAGGGGGACTAGCCCAGATACGCAGTATTTT | CASRGTSPDTQYF
TRBD2 | TRBJ2-5 | TRBV19 | NA | TGTGCCAGTAGTATCGGACTAGCTGCAGAGACCCAGTACTTC | CASSIGLAAETQYF